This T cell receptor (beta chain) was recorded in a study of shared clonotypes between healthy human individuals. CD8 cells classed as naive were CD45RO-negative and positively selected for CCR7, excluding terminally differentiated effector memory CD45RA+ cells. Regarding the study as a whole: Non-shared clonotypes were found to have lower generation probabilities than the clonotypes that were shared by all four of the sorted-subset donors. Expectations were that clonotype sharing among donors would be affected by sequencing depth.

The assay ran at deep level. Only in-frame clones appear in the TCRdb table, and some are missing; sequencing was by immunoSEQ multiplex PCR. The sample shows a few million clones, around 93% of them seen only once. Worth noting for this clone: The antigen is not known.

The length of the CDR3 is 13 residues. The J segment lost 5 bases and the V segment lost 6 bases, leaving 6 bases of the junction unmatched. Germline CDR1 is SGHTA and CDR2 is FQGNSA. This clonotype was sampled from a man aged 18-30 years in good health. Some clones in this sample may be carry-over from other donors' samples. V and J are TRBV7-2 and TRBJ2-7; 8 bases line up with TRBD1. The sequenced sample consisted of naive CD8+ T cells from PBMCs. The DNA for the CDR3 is TGTGCCAGCAGAACCGACAGGGGCGACGAGCAGTACTTC. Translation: CASRTDRGDEQYF.